These 23 T cell receptor beta chains originate from one sample sequenced in a study of tumor and adjacent non-tumor tissue in lung cancer. No cell sorting was done before RNA was extracted from the tissue. TCRbeta libraries were built with three rounds of nested PCR, modified from ARM-PCR. TCRdb re-called the multiplex PCR reads with MiXCR, one entry per CDR3 protein. The sample lists under 100,000 distinct CDR3 sequences; around 59% were seen once. The sample was lung tumor tissue. The receptor set was obtained from an older man with non-small cell lung cancer.

There are many counts of this clonotype. The chain has TRBV5-5 and TRBJ2-5; D call uncertain. The CDR3 has 14 residues. Germline V gives CDR1 SGHKS, CDR2 YYEKEE (reference sequence). V lost 4 bases to trimming and J lost 0 bases, with 10 bases between them. CDR3 sequence: CASSISGDQETQYF. As DNA, the CDR3 is TGTGCCAGCAGCATCTCAGGAGACCAAGAGACCCAGTACTTC.

The V and J genes are TRBV29-1 and TRBJ2-2; D remains unclear. V gave up 6 bases and J gave up 6 bases, with 11 bases separating them. Germline V gene lookup returns CDR1 SQVTM and CDR2 ANQGSEA. The CDR3 length is 12 residues. The CDR3 nucleotides are TGCAGCGTGGTGTATGGAGCCGGGGAGCTGTTTTTT. Translating gives CSVVYGAGELFF.

The chain is built from TRBV11-2 and TRBJ2-3; D not resolved. The CDR3 runs 14 residues. The V gene lost 5 bases and the J gene lost 2 bases, with 11 bases spanning the gap. Germline assignment: CDR1 SGHAT and CDR2 FQNNGV. CDR3 DNA: TGTGCCAGCAGCCTTAGGTGGCACACAGATACGCAGTATTTT. Its translation: CASSLRWHTDTQYF.

For this clonotype: A read error is likely, as this CDR3 ends without the conserved phenylalanine or tryptophan. The CDR3 DNA sequence: TGCGCCAGCAGCCGGGACAGGGTGGGCCCTGGCTACACCATC. The encoded protein is CASSRDRVGPGYTI. The chain recombines TRBV4-1 with TRBJ1-2; 9 positions agree with TRBD1. V dropped 4 bases and J dropped 7; count of bases not matched to a gene: 7. The CDR3 extends over 14 amino acids. CDR1 and CDR2 from the germline V gene are MGHRA and YSYEKL.

In the case of this clonotype: A junction end diverges from the germline sequence, so it may reflect a read error. The rearrangement joins TRBV5-1 to TRBJ2-7; D tentatively fits TRBD1 or TRBD2 (5 bases each). There are 16 residues in the CDR3. CDR1 is SGHRS, CDR2 YFSETQ, per germline. The CDR3 sequence is CASSQDPGTVAYEQCF. The CDR3 nucleotides are TGCGCCAGCAGTCAAGACCCCGGGACGGTTGCCTACGAACAGTGCTTC.

In the case of this clonotype: Because it lacks the conserved phenylalanine or tryptophan at the end, this CDR3 is likely a read error. This sequence joins TRBV5-4 and TRBJ2-1; D remains ambiguous. Trimming cost V 0 bases and J 1 base, with 8 bases left between them. This CDR3 contains 15 residues. The V gene's germline CDR1 is SGHNT and CDR2 YYREEE (reference sequence). For the CDR3, the DNA is TGTGCCAGCAGCTTGGATTCCGTTTCCTACAATGAGCAGTTCCTC. It is translated as CASSLDSVSYNEQFL.

This clonotype was seen many times. This chain joins TRBV30 and TRBJ1-2; unclear D gene. Deletions cut 1 base from V and 4 bases from J, with 7 bases between. This CDR3 spans 12 amino acids. Germline V gene data show CDR1 as GTSNPN and CDR2 as SVGIG (reference sequence). For the CDR3, the DNA is TGTGCCTGGAGTGAGGGTCTCTATGGCTACACCTTC. Encoded protein: CAWSEGLYGYTF.

In its sample, this clonotype was seen many times. The genes are TRBV5-6 and TRBJ2-1; D is unresolved. Per the germline V gene, CDR1 is SGHDT and CDR2 is YYEEEE. This CDR3 is built from 13 residues. Trimming shortened V by 0 bases and J by 7 bases, and 8 bases separated the two germline ends. DNA of the CDR3: TGTGCCAGCAGCTTGGGGATAAGGAATGAGCAGTTCTTC. Its protein product is CASSLGIRNEQFF.

As regards this clonotype: A much bigger clone sits one base away, suggesting this may be a read error. This chain uses TRBV7-9 with TRBJ2-4, with D unresolved. The germline V gene encodes CDR1 SEHNR and CDR2 FQNEAQ (reference sequence). CDR3 size: 15 residues. Trimming left V 5 bases short and J 0 bases short, with 11 bases between. The DNA of the CDR3 is TGTGCCAGCAGCCAGGCCGCTCGAGCCAAAAACATTCAGTACTTC. It encodes CASSQAARAKNIQYF.

As regards this clonotype: This could be a read error, since a much larger clone is one nucleotide away. This chain uses TRBV7-9 with TRBJ2-1; D may be TRBD2 (6 bases). Germline assignment: CDR1 SEHNR and CDR2 FQNEAQ (reference sequence). The CDR3 length is 14 residues. Trimming took off 3 bases at V and 8 bases at J, with 14 bases between the two ends. The CDR3 DNA reads as TGTGCCAGCAGCTTTTCTTGGGGAGGAGATGAGCAGTTCTTC. Encoded protein: CASSFSWGGDEQFF.

The CDR3: CASSLAGTGELFF. In nucleotides, the CDR3 is TGTGCCAGCAGTTTAGCAGGGACCGGGGAGCTGTTTTTT. This chain joins TRBV12-3 or TRBV12-4 and TRBJ2-2; D call uncertain. V was pared by 0 bases and J by 5 bases, with 4 bases between. CDR3 length: 13 residues.

This clonotype was picked up many times. The chain is built from TRBV7-8 and TRBJ2-4; TRBD2 aligns across 12 bases. With 4 bases clipped from V and 0 bases from J, the junction kept 10 bases outside the gene matches. The CDR3 extends over 19 amino acids. CDR1 is SGHVS, CDR2 FQNEAQ, per germline. Here the CDR3 DNA reads TGTGCCAGCAGCTACCAATTTGTGACTAGCGGGGGAGCCAAAAACATTCAGTACTTC. Protein product: CASSYQFVTSGGAKNIQYF.

Comments on this clonotype: The junction shows a germline mismatch at one end, possibly a read error. The genes are TRBV28 and TRBJ2-5, with 9 bases identical to TRBD1. Germline V gene sequence: CDR1 MDHEN, CDR2 SYDVKM. The CDR3 spans 15 residues. CDR3 residues: CASSLTGGGQETRYF. CDR3 nucleotide sequence: TGTGCCAGCAGTTTGACAGGGGGAGGGCAAGAGACCCGGTACTTC.

Comments on this clonotype: The junction differs from germline at one of its ends, possibly a read error. DNA for the CDR3: TGTGCCAGCAACTTAAACAGGGGGTCATTAGAGACCAAGTACTTC. As protein: CASNLNRGSLETKYF. This chain joins TRBV11-2 and TRBJ2-5, with TRBD1 matching 8 bases. CDR3 length: 15 amino acids. The germline CDR1 and CDR2 sequences are SGHAT and FQNNGV.

A note on this clonotype: Mismatch with germline at one junction end may stem from a read error. The rearrangement links TRBV5-1 to TRBJ2-5; D is uncertain. The CDR3 spans 13 residues. The germline V gene encodes CDR1 SGHRS and CDR2 YFSETQ. This CDR3 is CTSSRSEEETQYF. CDR3 in DNA: TGCACCAGCAGCCGGTCCGAGGAAGAGACCCAGTACTTC. Looking up the rest from reference TRBV5-1 and TRBJ2-5 gives the full variable domain: KAGVTQTPRYLIKTRGQQVTLSCSPISGHRSVSWYQQTPGQGLQFLFEYFSETQRNKGNFPGRFSGRQFSNSRSEMNVSTLELGDSALYLCTSSRSEEETQYFGPGTRLLVL.

With respect to this clonotype: The junction departs from germline at one end; a sequencing error may be responsible. The chain couples TRBV11-2 to TRBJ2-7; D may correspond to TRBD1 or TRBD2 (6 bases each). Germline V gives CDR1 SGHAT, CDR2 FQNNGV. The CDR3 contains 16 residues. CDR3 sequence reads: CASSLSGKEGVSEQYF. The CDR3 DNA reads as TGTGCCAGCAGCTTATCAGGGAAGGAGGGGGTGAGCGAGCAGTACTTT.

This chain uses TRBV2 with TRBJ2-5, with D possibly called TRBD1 or TRBD2 (5 bases each). Germline CDR1 reads SNHLY; CDR2 reads FYNNEI. Trimming shortened V by 6 bases and J by 5 bases, and 22 bases separated the two germline ends. The CDR3 loop spans 16 amino acids. The CDR3 bases are TGTGCCAGCAGCACCCAGGGAATAGTCGAGGGGGAGACCCAGTACTTC. Amino acid sequence: CASSTQGIVEGETQYF.

Regarding this clonotype: Likely a read error: the CDR3 ends without its conserved phenylalanine or tryptophan. This chain links TRBV4-1 with TRBJ2-7, with 7 positions matching TRBD1. Germline assignment: CDR1 MGHRA and CDR2 YSYEKL. V dropped 3 bases and J dropped 5; count of bases not matched to a gene: 4. The CDR3 runs to 13 residues. This CDR3 reads CASSHGQEDEQYL. The CDR3 DNA reads TGCGCCAGCAGCCATGGACAGGAGGACGAGCAGTACTTA.

As for this clonotype: One junction end does not reproduce the germline sequence, and a read error may be involved. The rearrangement uses TRBV20-1 and TRBJ1-5; perhaps TRBD1 as D (5 bases). CDR1 is DFQATT, CDR2 SNEGSKA, per germline (reference sequence). This CDR3 region has 14 residues. The CDR3 DNA is TGCAATGCTAGAGAGGGGAGTAGCAATCAGCCCCAGCATTTT. Its translation: CNAREGSSNQPQHF.

The chain combines TRBV4-1 with TRBJ2-7, with 11 bases aligning to TRBD1. V lost 1 base, J lost 0 bases, and 8 bases stayed unmatched. Germline values: CDR1 MGHRA, CDR2 YSYEKL. The CDR3 contains 18 residues. CDR3 residues: CASSQGAPGTGGSYEQYF. The CDR3 nucleotides read TGCGCCAGCAGCCAAGGCGCCCCAGGGACAGGGGGCTCCTACGAGCAGTACTTC.

A remark on this clonotype: A much larger clone is a single base away; this may be a read error. The chain links TRBV29-1 to TRBJ1-1, with a tentative D call TRBD1 (5 bases). The germline gives CDR1 SQVTM, CDR2 ANQGSEA. The CDR3 is 13 amino acids. The ends were cut back, 7 bases at V and 0 bases at J, with 12 bases in the middle. CDR3 amino acids: CSGARDLNTEAFF. The DNA of the CDR3 is TGCAGCGGTGCCAGGGACCTGAACACTGAAGCTTTCTTT.

Worth noting for this clonotype: Possible read error: a much larger clone is one base away. The V and J genes are TRBV29-1 and TRBJ2-1; 7 bases map to TRBD1. The CDR3 covers 14 residues. Germline V gene lookup returns CDR1 SQVTM and CDR2 ANQGSEA. The CDR3 nucleotides are TGCCGCTTTACAGGGACAGCTTTCTACAATGAGCAGTTCTTC. It translates to CRFTGTAFYNEQFF.

Points on this clonotype: Germline and junction disagree at one end, which may indicate a read error. The chain combines TRBV7-9 with TRBJ2-2, with a possible D match to TRBD2 (5 bases). This CDR3 contains 12 residues. Germline V gene sequence: CDR1 SEHNR, CDR2 FQNEAQ (reference sequence). CDR3 sequence reads: CATSLGPGELFF. CDR3 sequence (DNA): TGTGCCACCAGCTTAGGCCCCGGGGAGCTCTTTTTT. Complete variable domain (other parts from reference TRBV7-9 and TRBJ2-2): DTGVSQNPRHKITKRGQNVTFRCDPISEHNRLYWYRQTLGQGPEFLTYFQNEAQLEKSRLLSDRFSAERPKGSFSTLEIQRTEQGDSAMYLCATSLGPGELFFGEGSRLTVL.